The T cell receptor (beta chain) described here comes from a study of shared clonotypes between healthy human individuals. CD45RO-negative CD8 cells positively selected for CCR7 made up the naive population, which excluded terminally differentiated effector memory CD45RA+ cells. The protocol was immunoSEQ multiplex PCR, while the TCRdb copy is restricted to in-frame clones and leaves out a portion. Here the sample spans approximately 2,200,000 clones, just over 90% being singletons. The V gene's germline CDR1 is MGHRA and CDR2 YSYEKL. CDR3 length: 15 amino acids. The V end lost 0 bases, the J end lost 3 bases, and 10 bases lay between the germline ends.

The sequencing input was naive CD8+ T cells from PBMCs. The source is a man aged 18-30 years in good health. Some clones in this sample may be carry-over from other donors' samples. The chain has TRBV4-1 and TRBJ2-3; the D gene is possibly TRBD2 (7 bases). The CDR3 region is CASSQEGRGTDTQYF. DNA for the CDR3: TGCGCCAGCAGCCAAGAAGGGAGGGGGACAGATACGCAGTATTTT.